Here is one TCR beta chain with its context. Its antigen is not identified. These data originate in a study of cytomegalovirus exposure and HLA in healthy donors. Study at large: Out of 150 million to 200 million T cells, an earlier analysis found 117 million unique TCR beta sequences in total. From HLA-typed donors, an early data release held approximately 85 million unique TCRs. Study results and caveats: The availability of immune exposure information extended only to CMV serostatus. Being indistinguishable, some V segments were excluded, TRBV6-2 and TRBV6-3 among them.

Use of 60 Vbeta and 13 Jbeta primers characterized the PCR. Libraries were prepared by immunoSEQ multiplex PCR; TCRdb keeps only in-frame clonotypes and omits some of them. This sample has roughly 160,000 clones, with roughly 80% found just once. Germline V gene sequence: CDR1 ENHRY, CDR2 SYGVKD. The V and J ends lost 2 bases and 9 bases respectively, with 15 bases between them. This CDR3 contains 14 residues. The sample consisted of PBMCs. This TCR derives from a woman younger than 45 in good health and CMV-seropositive. The chain carries TRBV10-3 and TRBJ2-3; tentatively, D is TRBD2 (7 bases). The CDR3 loop is CAISEPHRGGTQYF. CDR3 sequence (DNA): TGTGCCATCAGTGAGCCGCATAGGGGGGGCACGCAGTATTTT.